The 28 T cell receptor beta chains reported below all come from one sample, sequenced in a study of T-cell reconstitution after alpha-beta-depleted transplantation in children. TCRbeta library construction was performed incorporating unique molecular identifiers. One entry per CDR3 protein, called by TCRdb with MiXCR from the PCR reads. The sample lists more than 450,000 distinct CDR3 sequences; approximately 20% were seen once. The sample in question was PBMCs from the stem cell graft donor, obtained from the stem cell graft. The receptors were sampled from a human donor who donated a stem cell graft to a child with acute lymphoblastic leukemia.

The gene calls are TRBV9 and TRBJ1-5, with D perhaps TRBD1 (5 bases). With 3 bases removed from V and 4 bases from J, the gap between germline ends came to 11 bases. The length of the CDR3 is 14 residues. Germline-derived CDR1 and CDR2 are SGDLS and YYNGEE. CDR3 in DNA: TGTGCCAGCAGCGGATCGACAGTAAATCAGCCCCAGCATTTT. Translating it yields CASSGSTVNQPQHF. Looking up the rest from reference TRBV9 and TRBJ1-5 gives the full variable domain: DSGVTQTPKHLITATGQRVTLRCSPRSGDLSVYWYQQSLDQGLQFLIQYYNGEERAKGNILERFSAQQFPDLHSELNLSSLELGDSALYFCASSGSTVNQPQHFGDGTRLSIL.

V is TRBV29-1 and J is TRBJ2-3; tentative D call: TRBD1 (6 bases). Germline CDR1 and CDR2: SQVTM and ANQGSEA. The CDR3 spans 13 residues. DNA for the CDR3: TGCAGTGTGGGACATGAATTCACAGATACGCAGTATTTT. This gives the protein CSVGHEFTDTQYF.

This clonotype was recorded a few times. CDR3 in DNA: TGCGCCAGCAGTGATACCGGGACTAGCATAAACATTCAGTACTTC. This encodes CASSDTGTSINIQYF. The rearrangement uses TRBV10-1 and TRBJ2-4, with 9 bases fitting TRBD2. Germline trimming cut 3 bases from V and 6 bases from J; bases unmatched to any gene: 6. This CDR3 has 15 residues. Germline V gives CDR1 WNHNN, CDR2 SYGVQD (reference sequence).

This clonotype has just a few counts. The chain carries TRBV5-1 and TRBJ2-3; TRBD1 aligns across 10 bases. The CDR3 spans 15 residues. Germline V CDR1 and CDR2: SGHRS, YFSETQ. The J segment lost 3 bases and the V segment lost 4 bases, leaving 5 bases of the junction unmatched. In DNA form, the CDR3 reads TGCGCCAGCAGCGCGGACAGGGGGAGGACAGATACGCAGTATTTT. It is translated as CASSADRGRTDTQYF.

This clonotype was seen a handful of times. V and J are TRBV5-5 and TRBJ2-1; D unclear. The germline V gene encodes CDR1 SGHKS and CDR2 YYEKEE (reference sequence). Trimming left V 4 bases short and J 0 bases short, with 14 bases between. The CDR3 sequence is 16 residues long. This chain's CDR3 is CASSPPGLSSYNEQFF. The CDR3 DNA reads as TGTGCCAGCAGCCCGCCGGGTTTAAGCTCCTACAATGAGCAGTTCTTC. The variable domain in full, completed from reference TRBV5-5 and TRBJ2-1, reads DAGVTQSPTHLIKTRGQQVTLRCSPISGHKSVSWYQQVLGQGPQFIFQYYEKEERGRGNFPDRFSARQFPNYSSELNVNALLLGDSALYLCASSPPGLSSYNEQFFGPGTRLTVL.

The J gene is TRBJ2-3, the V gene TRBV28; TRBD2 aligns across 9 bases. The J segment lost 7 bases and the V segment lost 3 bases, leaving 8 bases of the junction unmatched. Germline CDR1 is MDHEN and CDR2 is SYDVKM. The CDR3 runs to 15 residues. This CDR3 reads CASSLGSGSENTQYF. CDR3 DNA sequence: TGTGCCAGCAGTTTGGGTAGCGGGAGTGAAAATACGCAGTATTTT.

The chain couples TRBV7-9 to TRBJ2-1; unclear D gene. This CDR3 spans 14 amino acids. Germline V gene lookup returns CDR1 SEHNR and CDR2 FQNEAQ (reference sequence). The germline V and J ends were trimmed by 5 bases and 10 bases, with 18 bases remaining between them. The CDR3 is CASSPTQRWSEQFF. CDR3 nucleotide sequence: TGTGCCAGCAGCCCCACACAGAGGTGGAGCGAGCAGTTCTTC.

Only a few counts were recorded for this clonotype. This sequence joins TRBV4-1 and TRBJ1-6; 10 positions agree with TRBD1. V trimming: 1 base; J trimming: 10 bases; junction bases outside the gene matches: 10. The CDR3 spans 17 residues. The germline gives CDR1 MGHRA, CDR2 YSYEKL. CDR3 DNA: TGCGCCAGCAGCCAAGCCCTCCGGGACAGGGGTGGCTCACCCCTCCACTTT. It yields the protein CASSQALRDRGGSPLHF.

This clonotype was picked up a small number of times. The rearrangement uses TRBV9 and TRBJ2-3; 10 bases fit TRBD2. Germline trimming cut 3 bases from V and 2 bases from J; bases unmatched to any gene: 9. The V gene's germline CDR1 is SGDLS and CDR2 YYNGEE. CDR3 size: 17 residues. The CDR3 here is CASSAPGLAVYTDTQYF. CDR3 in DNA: TGTGCCAGCAGCGCCCCCGGACTAGCGGTTTACACAGATACGCAGTATTTT.

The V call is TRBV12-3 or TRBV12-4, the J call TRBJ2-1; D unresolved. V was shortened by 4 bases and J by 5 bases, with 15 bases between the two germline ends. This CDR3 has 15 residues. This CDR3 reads CASSSTRANNNEQFF. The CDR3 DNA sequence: TGTGCCAGCAGTTCCACAAGAGCAAACAACAATGAGCAGTTCTTC.

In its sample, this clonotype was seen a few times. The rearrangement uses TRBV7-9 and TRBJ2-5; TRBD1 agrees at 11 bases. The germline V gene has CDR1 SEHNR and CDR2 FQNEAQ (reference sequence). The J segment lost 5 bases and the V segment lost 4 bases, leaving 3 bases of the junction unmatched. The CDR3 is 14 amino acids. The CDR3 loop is CASSWDRGFETQYF. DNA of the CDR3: TGTGCCAGCAGCTGGGACAGGGGGTTTGAGACCCAGTACTTC.

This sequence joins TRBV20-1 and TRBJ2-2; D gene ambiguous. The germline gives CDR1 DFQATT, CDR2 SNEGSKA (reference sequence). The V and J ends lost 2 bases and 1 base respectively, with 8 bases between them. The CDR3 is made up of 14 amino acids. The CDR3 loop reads CSARSRQNTGELFF. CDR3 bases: TGCAGTGCTAGATCGAGGCAGAACACCGGGGAGCTGTTTTTT.

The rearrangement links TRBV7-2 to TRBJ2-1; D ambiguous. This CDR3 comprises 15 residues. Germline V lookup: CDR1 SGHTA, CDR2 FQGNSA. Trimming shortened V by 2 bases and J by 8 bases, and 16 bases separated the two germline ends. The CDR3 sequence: CASSLKRWVFYEQFF. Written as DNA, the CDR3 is TGTGCCAGCAGCTTAAAACGGTGGGTGTTCTATGAGCAGTTCTTC.

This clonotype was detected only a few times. CDR3 sequence reads: CASSSAGPVPEYEQYF. The CDR3 bases are TGTGCCAGCAGCTCCGCCGGTCCGGTACCCGAATACGAGCAGTACTTC. The chain combines TRBV7-8 with TRBJ2-7; D is undetermined. Trimming pared 4 bases from V and 4 bases from J, leaving 20 bases between. Germline lookup yields CDR1 SGHVS and CDR2 FQNEAQ. CDR3 length: 16 amino acids.

The CDR3 sequence is CASLGLLGSSSTDTQYF. The DNA of the CDR3 is TGTGCCAGCCTCGGCCTGCTAGGGAGTTCTAGCACAGATACGCAGTATTTT. The J gene is TRBJ2-3, the V gene TRBV2; D is possibly TRBD2 (5 bases). Germline-derived CDR1 and CDR2 are SNHLY and FYNNEI. The CDR3 has 17 amino acids. V was shortened by 8 bases and J by 0 bases, with 21 bases between the two germline ends.

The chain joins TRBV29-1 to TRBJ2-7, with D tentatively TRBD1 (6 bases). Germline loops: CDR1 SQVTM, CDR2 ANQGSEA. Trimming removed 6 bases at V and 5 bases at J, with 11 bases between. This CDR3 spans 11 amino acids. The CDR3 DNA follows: TGCAGCGTAGATACAGGGAACGAGCAGTACTTC. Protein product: CSVDTGNEQYF.

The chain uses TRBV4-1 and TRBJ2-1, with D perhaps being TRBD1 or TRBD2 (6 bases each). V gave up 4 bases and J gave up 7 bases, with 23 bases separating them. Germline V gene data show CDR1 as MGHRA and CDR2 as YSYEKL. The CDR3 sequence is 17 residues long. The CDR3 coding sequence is TGCGCCAGCAGCCCCGGGGGACATCCCTCGATGGGGAATGAGCAGTTCTTC. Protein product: CASSPGGHPSMGNEQFF.

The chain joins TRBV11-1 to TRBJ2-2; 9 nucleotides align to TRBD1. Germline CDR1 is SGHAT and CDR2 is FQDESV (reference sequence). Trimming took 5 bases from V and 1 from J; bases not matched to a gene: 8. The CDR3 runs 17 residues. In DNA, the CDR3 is TGTGCCAGCAGCCAATTACCGGGACAGGGGAACACCGGGGAGCTGTTTTTT. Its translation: CASSQLPGQGNTGELFF.

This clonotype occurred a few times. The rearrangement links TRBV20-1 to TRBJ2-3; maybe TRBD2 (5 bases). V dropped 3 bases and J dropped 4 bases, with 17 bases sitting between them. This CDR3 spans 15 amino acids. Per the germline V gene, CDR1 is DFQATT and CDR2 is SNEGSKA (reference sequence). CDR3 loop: CSASIGSSNADTQYF. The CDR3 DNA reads TGCAGTGCTAGTATCGGGTCTAGCAACGCAGATACGCAGTATTTT.

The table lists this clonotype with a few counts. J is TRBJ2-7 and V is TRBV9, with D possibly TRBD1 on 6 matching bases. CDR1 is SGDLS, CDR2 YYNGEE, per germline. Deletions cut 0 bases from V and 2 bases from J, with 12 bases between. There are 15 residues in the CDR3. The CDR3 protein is CASSVGVDRPYEQYF. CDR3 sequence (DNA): TGTGCCAGCAGCGTAGGGGTGGACAGACCCTACGAGCAGTACTTC. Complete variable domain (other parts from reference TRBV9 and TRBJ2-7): DSGVTQTPKHLITATGQRVTLRCSPRSGDLSVYWYQQSLDQGLQFLIQYYNGEERAKGNILERFSAQQFPDLHSELNLSSLELGDSALYFCASSVGVDRPYEQYFGPGTRLTVT.

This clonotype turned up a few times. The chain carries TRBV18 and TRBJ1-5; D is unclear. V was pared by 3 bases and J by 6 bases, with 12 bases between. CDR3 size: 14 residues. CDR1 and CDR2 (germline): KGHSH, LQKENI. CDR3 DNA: TGTGCCAGCTCACCTTCAGTGGGGAGTCAGCCCCAGCATTTT. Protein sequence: CASSPSVGSQPQHF.

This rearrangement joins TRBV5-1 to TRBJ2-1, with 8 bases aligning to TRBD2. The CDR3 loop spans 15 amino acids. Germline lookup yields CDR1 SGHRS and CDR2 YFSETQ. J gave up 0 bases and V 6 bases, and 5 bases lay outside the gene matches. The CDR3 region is CASNPLADSYNEQFF. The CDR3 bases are TGCGCCAGCAACCCACTAGCGGACTCCTACAATGAGCAGTTCTTC.

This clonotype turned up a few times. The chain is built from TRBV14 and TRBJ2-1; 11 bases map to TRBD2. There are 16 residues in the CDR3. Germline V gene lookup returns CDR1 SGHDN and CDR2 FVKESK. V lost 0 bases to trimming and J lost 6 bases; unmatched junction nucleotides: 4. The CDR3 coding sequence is TGTGCCAGCAGCCAAGATAGCGGGAGGGCCAGCAATGAGCAGTTCTTC. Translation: CASSQDSGRASNEQFF.

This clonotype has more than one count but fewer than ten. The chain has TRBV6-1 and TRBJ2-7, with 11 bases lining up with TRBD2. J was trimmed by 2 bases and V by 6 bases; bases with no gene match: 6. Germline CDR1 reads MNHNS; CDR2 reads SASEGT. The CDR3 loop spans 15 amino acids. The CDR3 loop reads CASSSIAGGTYEQYF. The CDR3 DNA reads TGTGCCAGCAGCTCCATAGCGGGAGGGACCTACGAGCAGTACTTC.

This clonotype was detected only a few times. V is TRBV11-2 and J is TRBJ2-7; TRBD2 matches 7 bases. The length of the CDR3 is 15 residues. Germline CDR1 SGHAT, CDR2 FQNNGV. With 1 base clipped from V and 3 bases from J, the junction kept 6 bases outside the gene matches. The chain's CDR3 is CASSLGLAAYYEQYF. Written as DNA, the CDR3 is TGTGCCAGCAGCTTAGGGCTAGCGGCATACTACGAGCAGTACTTC.

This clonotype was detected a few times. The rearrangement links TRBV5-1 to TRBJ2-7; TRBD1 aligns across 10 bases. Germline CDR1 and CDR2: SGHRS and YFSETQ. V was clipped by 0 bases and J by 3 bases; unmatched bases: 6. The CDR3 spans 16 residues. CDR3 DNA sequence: TGCGCCAGCAGCTTGGGACAGGGGGCGCTCGGCTACGAGCAGTACTTC. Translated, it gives CASSLGQGALGYEQYF.

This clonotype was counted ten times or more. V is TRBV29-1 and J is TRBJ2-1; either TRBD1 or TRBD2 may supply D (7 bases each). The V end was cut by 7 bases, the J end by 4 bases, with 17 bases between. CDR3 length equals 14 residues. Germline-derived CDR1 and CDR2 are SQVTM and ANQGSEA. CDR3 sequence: CSEGAGAPYNEQFF. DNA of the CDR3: TGCAGCGAGGGGGCGGGAGCCCCTTACAATGAGCAGTTCTTC.

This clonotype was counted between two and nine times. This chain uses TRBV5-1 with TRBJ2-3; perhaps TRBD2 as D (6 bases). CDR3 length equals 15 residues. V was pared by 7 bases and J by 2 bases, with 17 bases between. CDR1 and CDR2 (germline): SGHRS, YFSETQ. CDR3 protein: CASSRRGSLTDTQYF. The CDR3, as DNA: TGCGCCAGCTCGAGGCGGGGATCACTCACAGATACGCAGTATTTT.